The clone carrying this TCR beta chain appeared a single time. As handled by the study authors: Cell counts per sample came from amplifying reference gene primers. Generated by immunoSEQ multiplex PCR, the TCRdb table keeps only in-frame clones and is missing some. V and J calls and clone size follow that table, whereas D and trimming were derived from the DNA. The sample yields about 230,000 clones, over 75% seen once. The CDR3 covers 15 residues. Trimming took 8 bases from V and 7 from J; bases not matched to a gene: 13. Germline loops: CDR1 ENHRY, CDR2 SYGVKD. The sample belongs to a study of blood T cell repertoires in COVID-19. As for the study in general: Sample material is recorded as cDNA or gDNA derived from T cells, B-cell-depleted T cells, or PBMCs.

In Seattle, patients joined the study during active infection and were tracked longitudinally. This receptor was obtained from a man aged 50-59 years with COVID-19, enrolled during active disease. The sequencing sample was made of peripheral blood. This chain joins TRBV10-3 and TRBJ2-1; 8 nucleotides match TRBD1. The CDR3 DNA follows: TGTGCCATCGCCATAATACAGGGGGTCGGGAATGAGCAGTTCTTC. Its translation is CAIAIIQGVGNEQFF.